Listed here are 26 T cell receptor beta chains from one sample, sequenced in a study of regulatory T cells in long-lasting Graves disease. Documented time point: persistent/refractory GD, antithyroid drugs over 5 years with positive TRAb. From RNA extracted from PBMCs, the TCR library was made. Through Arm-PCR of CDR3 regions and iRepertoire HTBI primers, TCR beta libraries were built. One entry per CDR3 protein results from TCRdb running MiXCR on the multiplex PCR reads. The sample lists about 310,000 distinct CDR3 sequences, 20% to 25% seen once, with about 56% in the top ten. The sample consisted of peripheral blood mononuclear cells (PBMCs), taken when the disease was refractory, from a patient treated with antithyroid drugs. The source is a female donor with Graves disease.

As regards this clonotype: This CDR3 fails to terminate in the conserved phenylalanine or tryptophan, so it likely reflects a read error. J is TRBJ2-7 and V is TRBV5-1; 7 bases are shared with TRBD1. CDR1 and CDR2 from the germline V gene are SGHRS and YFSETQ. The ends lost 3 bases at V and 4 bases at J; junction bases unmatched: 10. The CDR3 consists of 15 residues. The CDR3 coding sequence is TGCGCCAGCAGCTCCTCGACAGGGATGGCGTACGAGCAGTACCTC. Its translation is CASSSSTGMAYEQYL.

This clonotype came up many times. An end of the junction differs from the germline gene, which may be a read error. DNA of the CDR3: TGTGCCAGCAGCTTGTCCCAAGAGACCCAGTACTTC. It encodes CASSLSQETQYF. The J gene is TRBJ2-5, the V gene TRBV5-1; no reliable D call. CDR1 and CDR2 from the germline V gene are SGHRS and YFSETQ. There are 12 residues in the CDR3. Drawing the rest from reference TRBV5-1 and TRBJ2-5, the complete variable domain is KAGVTQTPRYLIKTRGQQVTLSCSPISGHRSVSWYQQTPGQGLQFLFEYFSETQRNKGNFPGRFSGRQFSNSRSEMNVSTLELGDSALYLCASSLSQETQYFGPGTRLLVL.

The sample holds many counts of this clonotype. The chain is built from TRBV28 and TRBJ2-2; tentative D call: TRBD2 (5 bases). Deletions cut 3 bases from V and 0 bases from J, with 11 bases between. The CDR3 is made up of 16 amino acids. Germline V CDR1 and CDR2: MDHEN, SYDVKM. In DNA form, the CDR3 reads TGTGCCAGCAGTTTCACACTACTAGCGAACACCGGGGAGCTGTTTTTT. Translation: CASSFTLLANTGELFF.

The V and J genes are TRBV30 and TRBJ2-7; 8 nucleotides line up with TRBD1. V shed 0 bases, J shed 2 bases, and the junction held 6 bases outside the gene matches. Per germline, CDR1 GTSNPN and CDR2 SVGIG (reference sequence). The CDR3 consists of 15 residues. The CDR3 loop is CAWSVGRTGTYEQYF. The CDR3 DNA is TGTGCCTGGAGTGTTGGGAGGACAGGGACCTACGAGCAGTACTTC.

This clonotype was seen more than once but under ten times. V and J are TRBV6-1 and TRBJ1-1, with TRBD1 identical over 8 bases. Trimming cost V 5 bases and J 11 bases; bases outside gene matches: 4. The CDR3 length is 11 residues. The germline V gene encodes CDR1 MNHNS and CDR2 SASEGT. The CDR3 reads CASSRTGRAFF. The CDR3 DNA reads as TGTGCCAGCAGTCGGACAGGGAGGGCTTTCTTT.

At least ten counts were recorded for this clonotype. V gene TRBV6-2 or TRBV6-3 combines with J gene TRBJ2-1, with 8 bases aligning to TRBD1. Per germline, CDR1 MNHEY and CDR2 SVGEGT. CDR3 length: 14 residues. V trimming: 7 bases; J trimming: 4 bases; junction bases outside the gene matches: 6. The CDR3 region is CASKDRGVYNEQFF. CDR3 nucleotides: TGTGCCAGCAAAGACAGGGGAGTATACAATGAGCAGTTCTTC.

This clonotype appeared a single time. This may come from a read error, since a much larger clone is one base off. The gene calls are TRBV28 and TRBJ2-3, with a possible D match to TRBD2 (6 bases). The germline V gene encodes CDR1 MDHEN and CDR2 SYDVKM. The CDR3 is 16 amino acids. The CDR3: CASSFGLNYGTGTQYF. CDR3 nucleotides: TGTGCCAGCAGTTTTGGACTAAACTACGGCACAGGTACGCAGTATTTT.

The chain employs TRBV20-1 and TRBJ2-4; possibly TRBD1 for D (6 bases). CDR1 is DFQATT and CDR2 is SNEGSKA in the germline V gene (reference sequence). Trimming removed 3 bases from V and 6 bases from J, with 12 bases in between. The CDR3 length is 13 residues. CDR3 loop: CSASQGQINIQYF. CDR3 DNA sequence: TGCAGTGCTAGTCAGGGGCAGATAAACATTCAGTACTTC.

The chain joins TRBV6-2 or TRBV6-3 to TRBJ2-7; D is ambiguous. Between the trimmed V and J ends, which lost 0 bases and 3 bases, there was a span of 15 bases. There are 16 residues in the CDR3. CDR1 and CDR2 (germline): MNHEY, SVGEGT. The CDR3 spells CASSYSDNEADYEQYF. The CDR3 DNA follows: TGTGCCAGCAGTTACTCGGATAATGAGGCAGACTACGAGCAGTACTTC.

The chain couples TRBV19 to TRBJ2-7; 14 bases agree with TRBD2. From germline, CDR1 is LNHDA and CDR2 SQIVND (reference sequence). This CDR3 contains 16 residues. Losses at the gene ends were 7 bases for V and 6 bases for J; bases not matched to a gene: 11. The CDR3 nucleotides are TGTGCCAGTAAGAGTATGGGACTAGCGGGAGAGGGCGAGCAGTACTTC. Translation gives CASKSMGLAGEGEQYF.

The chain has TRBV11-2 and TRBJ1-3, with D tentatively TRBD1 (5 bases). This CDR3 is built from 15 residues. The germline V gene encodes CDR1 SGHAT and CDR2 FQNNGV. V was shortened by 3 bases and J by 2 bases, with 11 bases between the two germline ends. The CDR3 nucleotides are TGTGCCAGCAGCTTGGGCAGGGTCACTGGAAACACCATATATTTT. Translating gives CASSLGRVTGNTIYF.

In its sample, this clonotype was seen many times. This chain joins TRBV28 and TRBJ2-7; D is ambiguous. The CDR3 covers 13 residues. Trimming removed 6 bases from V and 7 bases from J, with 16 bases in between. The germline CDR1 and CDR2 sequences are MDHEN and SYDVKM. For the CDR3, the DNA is TGTGCCAGCAGGACAAGCCCTCTACAGGAGCAGTACTTC. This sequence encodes CASRTSPLQEQYF.

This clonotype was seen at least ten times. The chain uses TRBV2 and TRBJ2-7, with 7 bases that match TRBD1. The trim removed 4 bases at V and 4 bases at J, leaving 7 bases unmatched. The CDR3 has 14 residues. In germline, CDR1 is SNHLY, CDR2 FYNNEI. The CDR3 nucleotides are TGTGCCAGCAGTGTGACAGGGAATACGTACGAGCAGTACTTC. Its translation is CASSVTGNTYEQYF. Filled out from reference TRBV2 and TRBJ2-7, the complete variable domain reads EPEVTQTPSHQVTQMGQEVILRCVPISNHLYFYWYRQILGQKVEFLVSFYNNEISEKSEIFDDQFSVERPDGSNFTLKIRSTKLEDSAMYFCASSVTGNTYEQYFGPGTRLTVT.

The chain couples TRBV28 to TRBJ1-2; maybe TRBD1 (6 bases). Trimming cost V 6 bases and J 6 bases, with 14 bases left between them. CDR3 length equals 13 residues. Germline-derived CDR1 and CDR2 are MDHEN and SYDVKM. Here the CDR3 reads CASRDRGRDGYTF. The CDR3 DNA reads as TGTGCCAGCAGGGACCGGGGGCGCGATGGCTACACCTTC.

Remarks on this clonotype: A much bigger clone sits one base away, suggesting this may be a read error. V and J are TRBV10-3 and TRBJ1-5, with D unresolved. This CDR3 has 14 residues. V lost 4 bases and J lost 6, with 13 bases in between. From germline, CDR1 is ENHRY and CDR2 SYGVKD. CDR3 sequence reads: CAISGDQGSQPQHF. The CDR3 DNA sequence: TGTGCCATCAGTGGAGATCAAGGGAGTCAGCCCCAGCATTTT.

CDR3 loop: CASSQPGTGFSEAFF. CDR3 bases: TGTGCCAGCAGCCAGCCCGGGACAGGGTTTTCTGAAGCTTTCTTT. The V gene is TRBV3-1, the J gene TRBJ1-1, with 9 bases that match TRBD1. This CDR3 has 15 residues. Per the germline V gene, CDR1 is LGHDT and CDR2 is YNNKEL (reference sequence). V was pared by 3 bases and J by 6 bases, with 8 bases of the junction left unmatched.

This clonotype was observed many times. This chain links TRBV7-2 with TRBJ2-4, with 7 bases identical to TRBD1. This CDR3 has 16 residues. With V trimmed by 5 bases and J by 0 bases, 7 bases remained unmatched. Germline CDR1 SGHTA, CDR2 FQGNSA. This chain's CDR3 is CASSPDHRGAKNIQYF. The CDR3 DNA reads TGTGCCAGCAGCCCAGACCACAGGGGAGCCAAAAACATTCAGTACTTC.

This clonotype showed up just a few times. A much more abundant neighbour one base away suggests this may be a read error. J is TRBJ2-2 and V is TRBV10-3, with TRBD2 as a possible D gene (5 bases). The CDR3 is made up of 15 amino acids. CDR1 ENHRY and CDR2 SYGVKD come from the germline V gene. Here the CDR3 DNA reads TGTGCCATCAGTGATAGCCCCTCGAATGCCGGGGAGCTGGTTTTT. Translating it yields CAISDSPSNAGELVF.

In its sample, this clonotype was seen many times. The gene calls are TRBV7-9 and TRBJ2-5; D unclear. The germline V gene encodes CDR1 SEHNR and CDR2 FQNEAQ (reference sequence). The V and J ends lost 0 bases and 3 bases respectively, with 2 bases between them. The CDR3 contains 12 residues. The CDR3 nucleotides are TGTGCCAGCAGCTTAGCTGAAGAGACCCAGTACTTC. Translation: CASSLAEETQYF. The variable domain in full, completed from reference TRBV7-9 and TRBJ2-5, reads DTGVSQNPRHKITKRGQNVTFRCDPISEHNRLYWYRQTLGQGPEFLTYFQNEAQLEKSRLLSDRFSAERPKGSFSTLEIQRTEQGDSAMYLCASSLAEETQYFGPGTRLLVL.

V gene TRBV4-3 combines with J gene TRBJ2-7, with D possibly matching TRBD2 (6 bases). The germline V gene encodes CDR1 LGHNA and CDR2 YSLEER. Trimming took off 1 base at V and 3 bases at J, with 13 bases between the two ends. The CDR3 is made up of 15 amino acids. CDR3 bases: TGCGCCAGCAGCCAAGGGTACGGGGGAATCTACGAGCAGTACTTC. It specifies CASSQGYGGIYEQYF.

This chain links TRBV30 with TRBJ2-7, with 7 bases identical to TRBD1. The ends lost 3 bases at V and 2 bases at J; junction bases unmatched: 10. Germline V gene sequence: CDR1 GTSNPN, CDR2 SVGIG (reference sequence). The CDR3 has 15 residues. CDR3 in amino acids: CAWRHRGTTPYEQYF. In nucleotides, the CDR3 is TGTGCCTGGAGACACAGGGGCACAACTCCCTACGAGCAGTACTTC. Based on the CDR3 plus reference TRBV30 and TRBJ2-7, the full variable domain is SQTIHQWPATLVQPVGSPLSLECTVEGTSNPNLYWYRQAAGRGLQLLFYSVGIGQISSEVPQNLSASRPQDRQFILSSKKLLLSDSGFYLCAWRHRGTTPYEQYFGPGTRLTVT.

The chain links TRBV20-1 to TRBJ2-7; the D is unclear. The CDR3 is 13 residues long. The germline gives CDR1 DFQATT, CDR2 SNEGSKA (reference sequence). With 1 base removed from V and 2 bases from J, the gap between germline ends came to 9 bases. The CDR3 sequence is CSARAADPYEQYF. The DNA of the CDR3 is TGCAGTGCTAGAGCCGCCGACCCCTACGAGCAGTACTTC.

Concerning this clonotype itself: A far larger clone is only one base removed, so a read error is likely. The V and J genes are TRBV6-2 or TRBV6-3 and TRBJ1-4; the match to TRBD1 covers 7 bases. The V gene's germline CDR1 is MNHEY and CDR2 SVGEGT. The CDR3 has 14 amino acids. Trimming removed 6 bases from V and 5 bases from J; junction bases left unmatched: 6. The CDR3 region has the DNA TGTGCCAGCAGAACGGGACAGAGGAATGAAAAACTGTTTTTT. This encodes CASRTGQRNEKLFF.

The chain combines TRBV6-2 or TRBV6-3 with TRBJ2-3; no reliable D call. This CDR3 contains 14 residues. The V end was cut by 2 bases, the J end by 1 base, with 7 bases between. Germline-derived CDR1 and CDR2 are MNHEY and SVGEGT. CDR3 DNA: TGTGCCAGCAGTTACGACGGACGCACAGATACGCAGTATTTT. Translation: CASSYDGRTDTQYF.

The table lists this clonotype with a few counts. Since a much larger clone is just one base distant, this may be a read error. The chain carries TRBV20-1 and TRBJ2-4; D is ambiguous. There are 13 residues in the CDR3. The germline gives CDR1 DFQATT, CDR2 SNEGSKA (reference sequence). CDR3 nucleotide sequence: TGCGGTGCTCATACAGTAGCCAAAAACATTCAGTACTTC. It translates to CGAHTVAKNIQYF.

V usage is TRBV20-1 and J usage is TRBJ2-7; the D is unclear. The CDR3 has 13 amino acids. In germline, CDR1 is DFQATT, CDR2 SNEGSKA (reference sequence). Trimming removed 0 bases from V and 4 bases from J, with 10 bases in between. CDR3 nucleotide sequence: TGCAGTGCTAGAGAAATGGCTACGTACGAGCAGTACTTC. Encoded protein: CSAREMATYEQYF.